These 5 T cell receptor beta chains were all obtained from the same sample, sequenced in a study of blood T cell repertoires in COVID-19. The assay was immunoSEQ multiplex PCR, and TCRdb's table has in-frame clones only and misses some. The sample lists about 58,000 clones; around 76% were seen once. The sample comprised peripheral blood. The receptor set was obtained from a human donor in a cohort sampled during active COVID-19.

The gene calls are TRBV19 and TRBJ1-2; possibly TRBD1 for D (5 bases). CDR3 size: 14 residues. Germline V gene data show CDR1 as LNHDA and CDR2 as SQIVND (reference sequence). The germline V and J ends were trimmed by 7 bases and 8 bases, with 20 bases remaining between them. CDR3 nucleotides: TGTGCCAGTAAACCGGGACTCCAACCTAGGGGCTACACCTTC. Encoded protein: CASKPGLQPRGYTF. The full variable domain, its missing parts supplied by reference TRBV19 and TRBJ1-2, is DGGITQSPKYLFRKEGQNVTLSCEQNLNHDAMYWYRQDPGQGLRLIYYSQIVNDFQKGDIAEGYSVSREKKESFPLTVTSAQKNPTAFYLCASKPGLQPRGYTFGSGTRLTVV.

The chain has TRBV15 and TRBJ2-7; D is unclear. The V gene lost 1 base and the J gene lost 2 bases, with 9 bases spanning the gap. CDR3 length: 14 residues. Germline V gene lookup returns CDR1 LNHNV and CDR2 YYDKDF (reference sequence). CDR3 region: CATSRGLGTYEQYF. In DNA, the CDR3 is TGTGCCACCAGCAGAGGACTCGGTACCTACGAGCAGTACTTC.

The J gene is TRBJ2-7, the V gene TRBV9, with 7 positions matching TRBD1. Germline CDR1 SGDLS, CDR2 YYNGEE. This CDR3 has 15 residues. J was trimmed by 1 base and V by 5 bases; bases with no gene match: 9. CDR3 coding DNA: TGTGCCAGCAGTCGGTCCGGGACAGAGTCCTACGAGCAGTACTTC. This translates into CASSRSGTESYEQYF.

This clone is medium-sized (0.01 to 0.1%) in the sample. The V and J genes are TRBV18 and TRBJ2-1; possible D gene TRBD1, 5 bases. The CDR3 is made up of 14 amino acids. The V gene's germline CDR1 is KGHSH and CDR2 LQKENI. V lost 3 bases and J 6 bases, leaving 12 bases between the germline ends. CDR3 bases: TGTGCCAGCTCACCGGGGCAGGGTTTCAATGAGCAGTTCTTC. It yields the protein CASSPGQGFNEQFF. The full variable domain, its missing parts supplied by reference TRBV18 and TRBJ2-1, is NAGVMQNPRHLVRRRGQEARLRCSPMKGHSHVYWYRQLPEEGLKFMVYLQKENIIDESGMPKERFSAEFPKEGPSILRIQQVVRGDSAAYFCASSPGQGFNEQFFGPGTRLTVL.

The chain has TRBV3-1 (or the pseudogene TRBV3-2) and TRBJ1-3, with D hard to call. With 1 base removed from V and 4 bases from J, the gap between germline ends came to 8 bases. From germline, CDR1 is LGHDT and CDR2 YNNKEL (reference sequence). CDR3 size: 14 residues. The CDR3 DNA reads as TGTGCCAGCAGCCAAGGGGCAGCAGGAAACACCATATATTTT. This gives the protein CASSQGAAGNTIYF.